Below, one T cell receptor beta chain is given with its context. The length of the CDR3 is 16 residues. V lost 2 bases to trimming and J lost 4 bases; unmatched junction nucleotides: 8. Germline CDR1 reads LNHDA; CDR2 reads SQIVND (reference sequence). This record belongs to a study of blood T cell repertoires in COVID-19. The protocol was immunoSEQ multiplex PCR, while the TCRdb copy is restricted to in-frame clones and leaves out a portion. The data contain some 64,000 clones, over 75% of them singletons. The J gene is TRBJ1-5, the V gene TRBV19; 7 bases align to TRBD1. Specimen: peripheral blood. This TCR derives from a man aged 65 to 85 with acute or convalescent COVID-19. The CDR3 DNA reads TGTGCCAGTAGTATAAGCCGGGACAGAAGTAATCAGCCCCAGCATTTT. It is translated as CASSISRDRSNQPQHF. The full variable domain, completed using reference TRBV19 and TRBJ1-5, is DGGITQSPKYLFRKEGQNVTLSCEQNLNHDAMYWYRQDPGQGLRLIYYSQIVNDFQKGDIAEGYSVSREKKESFPLTVTSAQKNPTAFYLCASSISRDRSNQPQHFGDGTRLSIL.